The entry that follows covers one T cell receptor beta chain sequence. CDR3 size: 15 residues. Trimming removed 6 bases at V and 0 bases at J, with 14 bases between. Germline lookup yields CDR1 LGHDT and CDR2 YNNKEL (reference sequence). How the authors handled the data: Counts of nucleated cells, estimated from reference gene primer amplification, were obtained. Only in-frame clones appear in the TCRdb table, and some are missing; sequencing was by immunoSEQ multiplex PCR. The D gene and trimming were derived from the DNA, and the V and J assignments and clone size from that table. This table has 30,000 to 35,000 clones, less than 85% appearing once. These data belong to a study of blood T cell repertoires in COVID-19. Study-level information: From the United States, Italy and Spain came samples of acute and convalescent COVID-19. PBMCs, B-cell-depleted T cells, or T cells provided the cDNA or gDNA that made up the material.

Sequencing was done on a sample of peripheral blood. The clonotype originates from a human donor with acute or convalescent COVID-19. The donor label of this sample is uncertain. V usage is TRBV3-1 (or the pseudogene TRBV3-2) and J usage is TRBJ1-2; tentatively, D is TRBD1 (5 bases). The CDR3 is CASRCAGPANYGYTF. The CDR3, as DNA: TGTGCCAGCAGGTGTGCGGGGCCAGCTAACTATGGCTACACCTTC.